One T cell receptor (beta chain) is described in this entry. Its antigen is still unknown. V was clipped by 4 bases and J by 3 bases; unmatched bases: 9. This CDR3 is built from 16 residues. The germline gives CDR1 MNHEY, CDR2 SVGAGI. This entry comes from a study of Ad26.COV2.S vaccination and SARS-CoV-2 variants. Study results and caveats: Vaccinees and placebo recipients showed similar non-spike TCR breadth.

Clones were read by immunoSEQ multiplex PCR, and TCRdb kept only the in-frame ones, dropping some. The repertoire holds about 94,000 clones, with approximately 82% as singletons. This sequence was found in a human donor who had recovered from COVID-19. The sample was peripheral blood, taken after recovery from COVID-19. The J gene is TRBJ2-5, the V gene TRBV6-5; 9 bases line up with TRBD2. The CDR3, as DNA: TGTGCCAGCAGTTCGACTTGGACTAGCGTGGAAGAGACCCAGTACTTC. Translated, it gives CASSSTWTSVEETQYF.